This T cell receptor beta chain emerged from a study of T cells after yellow fever vaccination. Study conclusions and caveats: At 95% to 96% for CD4 and about 88% for CD8, most primary-vaccination clones showed up again after the booster. Researchers cautioned that FACS-sorted repertoires could harbor abundant clonotypes contaminating from the bulk population. A minor fraction of clonotypes spanned both CD4 and CD8 compartments.

The ends were cut back, 1 base at V and 4 bases at J, with 8 bases in the middle. Germline CDR1 SGHKS, CDR2 YYEKEE (reference sequence). The CDR3 has 14 amino acids. Of note for this clonotype: Its specificity is not known.

TCR cDNA, made by 5'RACE template switching, carried an added universal primer site and UMIs. A single record per CDR3 protein comes from TCRdb applying MiXCR to the 5' RACE reads. This table has about 630,000 distinct CDR3 sequences, more than 9% appearing once. This TCR was sampled from a man aged 25-45 years who received the YFV17D yellow fever vaccine. This rearrangement joins TRBV5-5 to TRBJ2-2; D remains unclear. The starting material was PBMCs, obtained on the day of the yellow fever booster vaccination. The CDR3 nucleotides are TGTGCCAGCAGCTTGAGGGCACCCACCGGGGAGCTGTTTTTT. Its translation is CASSLRAPTGELFF.